The present T cell receptor (beta chain) was sequenced within a study of response to subunit inactivated influenza vaccine. Study results and caveats: Authors suggested that a seasonal influenza vaccination recruits few new T cells each time.

Each CDR3 protein is one row after TCRdb ran MiXCR on the RT-PCR reads. The sample holds 500,000 to 650,000 distinct CDR3 sequences, approximately 7.7% seen once. This clonotype was observed many times. Its target is not known. V lost 6 bases to trimming and J lost 5 bases, with 16 bases between them. This CDR3 has 14 amino acids. V and J are TRBV12-3 or TRBV12-4 and TRBJ1-1, with D perhaps matching TRBD1 (5 bases). The receptor was isolated from a man between 45 and 75 years old who received an inactivated influenza vaccine. Sequencing was performed on PBMCs from blood, taken around 25 months after vaccination. Written as DNA, the CDR3 is TGTGCCAGCAGACCCTCGGCAGGGTATACTGAAGCTTTCTTT. Encoded protein: CASRPSAGYTEAFF.